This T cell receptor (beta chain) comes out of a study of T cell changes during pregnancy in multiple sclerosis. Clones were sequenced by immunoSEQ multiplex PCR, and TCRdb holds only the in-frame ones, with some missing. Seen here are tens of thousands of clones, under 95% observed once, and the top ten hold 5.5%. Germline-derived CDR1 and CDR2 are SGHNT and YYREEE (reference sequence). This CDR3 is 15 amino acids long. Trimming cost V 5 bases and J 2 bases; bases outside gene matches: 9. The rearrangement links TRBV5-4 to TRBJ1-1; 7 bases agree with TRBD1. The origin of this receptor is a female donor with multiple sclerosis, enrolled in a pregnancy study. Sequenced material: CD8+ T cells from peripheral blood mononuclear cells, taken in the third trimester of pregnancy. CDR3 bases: TGTGCCAGCAGTTCGGGGGGGACAGCAAACACTGAAGCTTTCTTT. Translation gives CASSSGGTANTEAFF.